Presented here are 18 T cell receptor beta chains from one specimen sequenced in a study of T cell repertoires in cytomegalovirus infection. Via MiXCR, TCRdb re-called the reads, giving one row per CDR3 protein. The profile shows approximately 500,000 distinct CDR3 sequences, approximately 16% of them singletons. Sequenced material: CD8+ T cells from PBMCs. The receptors were sampled from a human donor in good health (CMV status not recorded). Some clones in this sample may be carry-over from other donors' samples.

This clonotype has a count of ten or more. The CDR3 here is CASSETGLNTEAFF. The CDR3 nucleotides read TGTGCCAGCAGTGAGACAGGGCTTAACACTGAAGCTTTCTTT. V is TRBV12-3 or TRBV12-4 and J is TRBJ1-1, with 7 bases aligning to TRBD1. J gave up 2 bases and V 5 bases, and 5 bases lay outside the gene matches. The length of the CDR3 is 14 residues.

This clonotype was seen a few times. J is TRBJ1-5 and V is TRBV5-5, with 8 nucleotides matching TRBD1. The junction had 1 base not matched to a gene; V was cut back by 1 base and J by 1 base. The CDR3 extends over 15 amino acids. Germline V gene sequence: CDR1 SGHKS, CDR2 YYEKEE (reference sequence). Here the CDR3 DNA reads TGTGCCAGCAGCTTGTGGGACAGGAGCAATCAGCCCCAGCATTTT. Protein sequence: CASSLWDRSNQPQHF.

This clonotype appeared many times. The chain uses TRBV6-5 and TRBJ1-1, with 8 nucleotides matching TRBD1. CDR3 length: 14 residues. Germline assignment: CDR1 MNHEY and CDR2 SVGAGI. V lost 2 bases, J lost 6 bases, and 5 bases stayed unmatched. CDR3: CASSYRTGFSEAFF. CDR3 sequence (DNA): TGTGCCAGCAGTTACAGGACAGGGTTCTCTGAAGCTTTCTTT.

This clonotype was picked up many times. The CDR3 reads CASSSREFQPQHF. The CDR3 bases are TGTGCCAGTAGTTCAAGGGAATTCCAGCCCCAGCATTTT. The gene calls are TRBV19 and TRBJ1-5, with D hard to call. Germline lookup yields CDR1 LNHDA and CDR2 SQIVND (reference sequence). This CDR3 is built from 13 residues. Between the trimmed V and J ends, which lost 5 bases and 7 bases, there was a span of 12 bases.

This clonotype was observed many times. V and J are TRBV6-2 or TRBV6-3 and TRBJ2-1; D not certain. This CDR3 is built from 12 residues. The germline CDR1 and CDR2 sequences are MNHEY and SVGEGT. The V and J ends lost 0 bases and 14 bases respectively, with 11 bases between them. The CDR3 coding sequence is TGTGCCAGCAGTTACTCGAGTAGTAGGGAGTTCTTC. It yields the protein CASSYSSSREFF.

This clonotype was seen repeatedly, ten times or more. The chain employs TRBV7-3 and TRBJ2-3, with 8 bases lining up with TRBD2. J gave up 2 bases and V 5 bases, and 6 bases lay outside the gene matches. The CDR3 covers 15 residues. The germline gives CDR1 SGHTA, CDR2 FQGTGA. The CDR3 region is CASSPLAGPTDTQYF. The CDR3 region has the DNA TGTGCCAGCAGCCCCTTAGCGGGACCCACAGATACGCAGTATTTT.

V gene TRBV6-1 combines with J gene TRBJ2-7; D possibly corresponds to TRBD2 (6 bases). Germline V gene sequence: CDR1 MNHNS, CDR2 SASEGT. The CDR3 consists of 14 residues. Trimming pared 5 bases from V and 5 bases from J, leaving 16 bases between. CDR3 nucleotide sequence: TGTGCCAGCAGTACCGGACTGGGCGGGGACGAGCAGTACTTC. It is translated as CASSTGLGGDEQYF.

This clonotype was observed at least ten times. The chain joins TRBV10-3 to TRBJ2-7; 7 bases agree with TRBD2. Trimming at V came to 11 bases and at J to 0 bases, leaving 7 bases not matched to a gene. Germline V lookup: CDR1 ENHRY, CDR2 SYGVKD. The CDR3 has 13 amino acids. CDR3 in amino acids: CASHGGSSYEQYF. CDR3 bases: TGTGCCTCACACGGGGGGTCCTCCTACGAGCAGTACTTC.

This clonotype was recorded many times. J is TRBJ2-7 and V is TRBV7-6, with a tentative D call TRBD2 (6 bases). Per germline, CDR1 SGHVS and CDR2 FNYEAQ. This CDR3 comprises 16 residues. Deletions cut 6 bases from V and 2 bases from J, with 20 bases between. CDR3 loop: CASSPEPGLPPYEQYF. For the CDR3, the DNA is TGTGCCAGCAGTCCCGAACCGGGACTGCCCCCCTACGAGCAGTACTTC.

This clonotype was seen a few times. This chain uses TRBV9 with TRBJ1-2; D is undetermined. This CDR3 region has 15 residues. The germline CDR1 and CDR2 sequences are SGDLS and YYNGEE. Deletions cut 0 bases from V and 0 bases from J, with 9 bases between. The CDR3 is CASSVDAAANYGYTF. As DNA, the CDR3 is TGTGCCAGCAGCGTAGATGCAGCCGCTAACTATGGCTACACCTTC.

Regarding this clonotype: Given a much more abundant clone one base away, this may be a read error. J is TRBJ1-1 and V is TRBV29-1; no firm D call. CDR1 is SQVTM and CDR2 is ANQGSEA in the germline V gene. V was clipped by 7 bases and J by 1 base, with 10 bases between them. The CDR3 has 12 residues. In nucleotides, the CDR3 is TGCAGCGGTGTAGGCCAGAACACTGAAGCTTTCTTT. It codes for CSGVGQNTEAFF.

This clonotype was counted at least ten times. The V call is TRBV7-9, the J call TRBJ1-2; possible D gene TRBD1, 5 bases. In germline, CDR1 is SEHNR, CDR2 FQNEAQ (reference sequence). V was clipped by 0 bases and J by 1 base, with 18 bases between them. The CDR3 runs to 18 residues. CDR3 coding DNA: TGTGCCAGCAGCTTAGCGCGTGGGGCTAGTTATGTTAACTATGGCTACACCTTC. Translation: CASSLARGASYVNYGYTF.

There are many counts of this clonotype. The chain uses TRBV2 and TRBJ2-3, with 7 bases identical to TRBD2. The CDR3 is made up of 16 amino acids. Trimming took 4 bases from V and 2 from J; bases not matched to a gene: 9. The germline V gene has CDR1 SNHLY and CDR2 FYNNEI. CDR3 amino acids: CASSVPSGGPTDTQYF. The CDR3 nucleotides are TGTGCCAGCAGTGTACCTAGCGGAGGCCCCACAGATACGCAGTATTTT.

The chain recombines TRBV15 with TRBJ1-1; D gene unclear. This CDR3 is built from 16 residues. Trimming took off 4 bases at V and 0 bases at J, with 15 bases between the two ends. Germline loops: CDR1 LNHNV, CDR2 YYDKDF (reference sequence). The CDR3 is CATSNFKGLMNTEAFF. The CDR3 DNA follows: TGTGCCACCAGCAATTTCAAAGGACTCATGAACACTGAAGCTTTCTTT.

In this sample, this clonotype turned up a few times. The rearrangement uses TRBV29-1 and TRBJ2-1, with D possibly being TRBD2 (5 bases). This CDR3 is built from 14 residues. V was shortened by 4 bases and J by 8 bases, with 18 bases between the two germline ends. Germline assignment: CDR1 SQVTM and CDR2 ANQGSEA. Here the CDR3 reads CSVGTATKFDEQFF. Written as DNA, the CDR3 is TGCAGCGTTGGGACTGCCACTAAATTCGATGAGCAGTTCTTC.

V usage is TRBV20-1 and J usage is TRBJ2-2; the D gene is possibly TRBD2 (5 bases). The CDR3 loop spans 13 amino acids. V lost 5 bases and J lost 1, with 8 bases in between. Germline CDR1 and CDR2: DFQATT and SNEGSKA (reference sequence). CDR3 DNA: TGCAGTGCTCCGGACTGGAACACCGGGGAGCTGTTTTTT. Translated, it gives CSAPDWNTGELFF.

This clonotype was seen repeatedly, ten times or more. The chain carries TRBV28 and TRBJ2-1, with D possibly matching TRBD2 (6 bases). Trimming stripped 3 bases from V and 5 bases from J, with 14 bases between. The CDR3 length is 15 residues. Germline assignment: CDR1 MDHEN and CDR2 SYDVKM. This CDR3 is CASSFSVSGNNEQFF. CDR3 coding DNA: TGTGCCAGCAGTTTTAGTGTTAGCGGAAACAATGAGCAGTTCTTC.

J is TRBJ1-2 and V is TRBV14; D is uncertain. Trimming took 11 bases from V and 4 from J, leaving 14 bases between them. This CDR3 region has 12 residues. CDR1 and CDR2 from the germline V gene are SGHDN and FVKESK. CDR3 DNA: TGTGCCTCCCAAGGCGAGGGCTATGGCTACACCTTC. Its translation is CASQGEGYGYTF.